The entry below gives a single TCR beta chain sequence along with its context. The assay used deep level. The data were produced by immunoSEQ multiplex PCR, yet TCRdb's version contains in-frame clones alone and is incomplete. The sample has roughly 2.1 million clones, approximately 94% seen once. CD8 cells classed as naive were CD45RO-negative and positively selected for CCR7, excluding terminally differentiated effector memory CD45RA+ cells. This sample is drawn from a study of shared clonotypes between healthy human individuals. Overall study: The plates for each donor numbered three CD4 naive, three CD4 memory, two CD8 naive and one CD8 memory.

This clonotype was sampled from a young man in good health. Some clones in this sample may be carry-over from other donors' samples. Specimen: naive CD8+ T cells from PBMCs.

The CDR3 DNA sequence: TGTGCCAGCAGTTTCTCGGGAGATTACAATGAGCAGTTCTTC. Translating it yields CASSFSGDYNEQFF. The chain has TRBV27 and TRBJ2-1; tentatively, D is TRBD2 (6 bases). The germline CDR1 and CDR2 sequences are MNHEY and SMNVEV (reference sequence). With 3 bases removed from V and 4 bases from J, the gap between germline ends came to 10 bases. CDR3 size: 14 residues.